This passage covers 17 T cell receptor beta chains from one sample sequenced in a study of blood T cells in healthy people across ages. Using a J-beta primer mix together with a sample-barcoded 5' primer, a second PCR was run for 7 to 11 cycles. From the 5' RACE reads, TCRdb called clonotypes with MiXCR, one entry per CDR3 protein. The table lists approximately 1,000,000 distinct CDR3 sequences, more than 35% of them singletons. Sample: blood. The receptors come from a woman in her sixties in good health.

The chain uses TRBV6-1 and TRBJ1-1; D ambiguous. Per the germline V gene, CDR1 is MNHNS and CDR2 is SASEGT. This CDR3 is built from 9 residues. Trimming stripped 10 bases from V and 7 bases from J, with 7 bases between. CDR3 protein: CAIDGEAFF. Here the CDR3 DNA reads TGTGCCATAGACGGTGAAGCTTTCTTT.

V gene TRBV5-6 combines with J gene TRBJ2-5; maybe TRBD1 (5 bases). The V gene's germline CDR1 is SGHDT and CDR2 YYEEEE. There are 16 residues in the CDR3. V was shortened by 1 base and J by 2 bases, with 15 bases between the two germline ends. The CDR3 sequence: CASSLLRQRRQETQYF. The CDR3 region has the DNA TGTGCCAGCAGCTTGCTTAGACAGCGTCGGCAAGAGACCCAGTACTTC. The whole variable domain, filled in from reference TRBV5-6 and TRBJ2-5, reads DAGVTQSPTHLIKTRGQQVTLRCSPKSGHDTVSWYQQALGQGPQFIFQYYEEEERQRGNFPDRFSGHQFPNYSSELNVNALLLGDSALYLCASSLLRQRRQETQYFGPGTRLLVL.

The J gene is TRBJ2-2, the V gene TRBV28; 14 bases line up with TRBD2. The germline gives CDR1 MDHEN, CDR2 SYDVKM. CDR3 size: 18 residues. J lost 8 bases, V lost 5 bases, and 13 bases had no gene match. DNA of the CDR3: TGTGCCAGCAGTCCGGGACTAGCGGGAGCCGTGGTCGTAGGGGAGCTGTTTTTT. Protein product: CASSPGLAGAVVVGELFF.

CDR3 nucleotides: TGTGCCAGCAGCGGCGGGACAGGGGGCAGCGCTGAAGCTTTCTTT. This gives the protein CASSGGTGGSAEAFF. This chain uses TRBV7-9 with TRBJ1-1, with 12 bases aligning to TRBD1. The CDR3 spans 15 residues. V trimming: 5 bases; J trimming: 6 bases; junction bases outside the gene matches: 7. Germline V gene data show CDR1 as SEHNR and CDR2 as FQNEAQ (reference sequence).

V usage is TRBV5-1 and J usage is TRBJ2-1; TRBD2 aligns across 15 bases. Trimming at V came to 2 bases and at J to 0 bases, leaving 3 bases not matched to a gene. Germline-derived CDR1 and CDR2 are SGHRS and YFSETQ. This CDR3 region has 18 residues. This CDR3 reads CASSFGLAGGSSYNEQFF. As DNA, the CDR3 is TGCGCCAGCAGCTTCGGACTAGCGGGAGGGAGCTCCTACAATGAGCAGTTCTTC.

For this clonotype: At one end the junction does not follow the germline gene, possibly because of a read error. The rearrangement links TRBV14 to TRBJ2-5, with D possibly matching TRBD1 (5 bases). Germline lookup yields CDR1 SGHDN and CDR2 FVKESK. The CDR3 covers 18 residues. The CDR3 sequence: CASSQGVLAYASYNEQYF. The CDR3 nucleotides are TGCGCCAGCAGCCAAGGGGTACTTGCATACGCCTCCTACAATGAGCAGTACTTC.

The rearrangement uses TRBV15 and TRBJ1-1, with 9 nucleotides matching TRBD1. This CDR3 region has 16 residues. J was trimmed by 4 bases and V by 6 bases; bases with no gene match: 12. Germline V CDR1 and CDR2: LNHNV, YYDKDF (reference sequence). The CDR3 DNA is TGTGCCACCAGACAAGGACAGGGGTTGGGGAGCACTGAAGCTTTCTTT. Residues: CATRQGQGLGSTEAFF. Supplemented by reference TRBV15 and TRBJ1-1, the full variable domain reads DAMVIQNPRYQVTQFGKPVTLSCSQTLNHNVMYWYQQKSSQAPKLLFHYYDKDFNNEADTPDNFQSRRPNTSFCFLDIRSPGLGDTAMYLCATRQGQGLGSTEAFFGQGTRLTVV.

CDR3 nucleotide sequence: TGTGCCAGCAGCTTCGAAGGCACTAGTGGTACGCAGTATTTT. It encodes CASSFEGTSGTQYF. The J gene is TRBJ2-3, the V gene TRBV11-2; D is perhaps TRBD2 (5 bases). Germline V gene sequence: CDR1 SGHAT, CDR2 FQNNGV. This CDR3 is 14 amino acids long. The V gene lost 3 bases and the J gene lost 8 bases, with 15 bases spanning the gap.

The chain uses TRBV29-1 and TRBJ1-2; 8 nucleotides line up with TRBD1. V lost 1 base to trimming and J lost 7 bases; unmatched junction nucleotides: 5. Germline values: CDR1 SQVTM, CDR2 ANQGSEA. CDR3 length: 13 amino acids. The CDR3 nucleotides read TGCAGCGTTGAAGGGCAGGGGGCAGGTGGCTACACCTTC. Its translation is CSVEGQGAGGYTF.

This chain joins TRBV10-3 and TRBJ2-7, with 7 bases lining up with TRBD2. J lost 0 bases, V lost 6 bases, and 8 bases had no gene match. The germline CDR1 and CDR2 sequences are ENHRY and SYGVKD. CDR3 length equals 15 residues. CDR3 protein: CAIRSGTSSSYEQYF. Written as DNA, the CDR3 is TGTGCCATCAGGAGCGGGACTTCTTCCTCCTACGAGCAGTACTTC.

The chain combines TRBV7-9 with TRBJ2-7; D not resolved. The J call is in doubt because the DNA end fits TRBJ2-4 better. The CDR3 is 13 residues long. Per the germline V gene, CDR1 is SEHNR and CDR2 is FQNEAQ (reference sequence). The CDR3 DNA follows: TGTGCCAGCAGCCTAACTCACAGCGACATTCAGTACTTC. This sequence encodes CASSLTHSDIQYF.

The chain recombines TRBV9 with TRBJ2-5; TRBD1 might be the D (6 bases). The V and J ends lost 0 bases and 0 bases respectively, with 9 bases between them. Germline V gene data show CDR1 as SGDLS and CDR2 as YYNGEE. The CDR3 is made up of 15 amino acids. The CDR3 protein is CASSVATGNQETQYF. The CDR3 DNA follows: TGTGCCAGCAGCGTAGCTACAGGGAACCAAGAGACCCAGTACTTC.

V gene TRBV28 combines with J gene TRBJ2-1; D is unclear. The end of the DNA aligns better with TRBJ2-7, so the J call may be wrong. Germline V CDR1 and CDR2: MDHEN, SYDVKM. The CDR3 is 12 amino acids. This chain's CDR3 is CASSPYYNEQYF. In nucleotides, the CDR3 is TGTGCCAGCAGTCCTTACTACAATGAGCAGTACTTC.

The chain couples TRBV20-1 to TRBJ2-4; D might be TRBD1 (5 bases). There are 14 residues in the CDR3. Trimming cost V 5 bases and J 2 bases, with 13 bases left between them. Germline lookup yields CDR1 DFQATT and CDR2 SNEGSKA (reference sequence). The CDR3, as DNA: TGCAGTGCTGGACCAGGGTCGACCAAAAACATTCAGTACTTC. This sequence encodes CSAGPGSTKNIQYF.

The chain has TRBV5-1 and TRBJ2-4; D uncertain. Trimming took 1 base from V and 3 from J, leaving 2 bases between them. The CDR3 covers 12 residues. Germline V lookup: CDR1 SGHRS, CDR2 YFSETQ. The DNA of the CDR3 is TGCGCCAGCAGCTTGAGCAAAAACATTCAGTACTTC. Protein product: CASSLSKNIQYF.

This clonotype has just a few counts. The genes are TRBV15 and TRBJ2-3, with D tentatively TRBD1 (6 bases). The CDR3 runs 14 residues. Looked up from germline, CDR1 is LNHNV and CDR2 is YYDKDF (reference sequence). Trimming shortened V by 5 bases and J by 2 bases, and 11 bases separated the two germline ends. The DNA for the CDR3 is TGTGCCACCAGCCAGGGGCGGTACACAGATACGCAGTATTTT. It codes for CATSQGRYTDTQYF.

The rearrangement uses TRBV6-1 and TRBJ2-7; TRBD1 aligns across 11 bases. Germline CDR1 and CDR2: MNHNS and SASEGT. The V gene end was trimmed by 10 bases and the J gene end by 2 bases; junction bases not matched to a gene: 10. This CDR3 is built from 15 residues. The CDR3 loop is CATKVGQGATYEQYF. DNA for the CDR3: TGTGCCACTAAAGTAGGACAGGGGGCTACCTACGAGCAGTACTTC.